This entry lists 14 T cell receptor delta chains sequenced from one sample in a study of gamma-delta chains in newborns, infants, children (dated 2019 in TCRdb). For sequencing, an Illumina MiSeq was employed. TCRdb reran clone calling on the public reads with CATT; rows sharing one DNA sequence were then combined. The sample records approximately 1,000 delta-chain clones, approximately 1.3% of which are singletons. The top ten clonotypes cover 25% to 30% of the sample. The sample taken for sequencing was blood. The source is a child in good health.

In regard to this clone: Only one base separates this from a far larger clonotype, so it likely reflects a read error. This chain connects TRDV2 to TRDJ1, with 8 bases matching TRDD3. Since TCRdb gives no J gene, matching the DNA to germline was used here to assign it. CDR3 length: 14 amino acids. Trimming cost V 3 bases and J 2 bases; bases outside gene matches: 4. The germline gives CDR1 GEAIGNYY, CDR2 EKD. This CDR3 is CACDVLGGTDKLIF. The CDR3 DNA reads TGTGCCTGTGACGTACTGGGGGGAACCGATAAACTCATCTTT.

In this sample, this clone is large. The identical CDR3 is also encoded by other nucleotide sequences in the sample. The CDR3 nucleotides read TGTGCCTGTGACGGTATGGGGGACCTCACCGATAAACTCATCTTT. Translated: CACDGMGDLTDKLIF. This sequence joins TRDV2 and TRDJ1; TRDD3 aligns across 7 bases. V dropped 3 bases and J dropped 1; count of bases not matched to a gene: 7. This CDR3 has 15 amino acids. In germline, CDR1 is GEAIGNYY, CDR2 EKD.

With regard to this clone: This clone may be a read error of a much larger clone one base away. This chain joins TRDV2 and TRDJ1, with 10 bases identical to TRDD3. The CDR3 totals 20 residues. Germline V CDR1 and CDR2: GEAIGNYY, EKD. Trimming took 3 bases from V and 2 from J; bases not matched to a gene: 20. CDR3 bases: TGTGCCTGTGACCCGGTTTCTTCCTACGTTGGGGGATACTTAACCGATAAACTCATCTTT. It translates to CACDPVSSYVGGYLTDKLIF.

This clone is classed as large. V gene TRDV2 combines with J gene TRDJ1; TRDD3 matches 7 bases. The CDR3 spans 15 residues. Germline lookup yields CDR1 GEAIGNYY and CDR2 EKD. Trimming removed 3 bases from V and 4 bases from J; junction bases left unmatched: 10. The CDR3 DNA sequence: TGTGCCTGTGACTCCCTGGGGGTACGGGGCGATAAACTCATCTTT. As protein: CACDSLGVRGDKLIF.

This clone was detected only a few times. A much larger clone differs from this one at a single base, so this may be a read error. The chain carries TRDV2 and TRDJ1; TRDD3 might be the D (6 bases). The V and J ends lost 3 bases and 4 bases respectively, with 17 bases between them. The CDR3 is made up of 15 amino acids. The germline CDR1 and CDR2 sequences are GEAIGNYY and EKD. The CDR3 sequence is CACDPVGGGDDKLIF. Written as DNA, the CDR3 is TGTGCCTGTGACCCCGTAGGGGGAGGAGACGATAAACTCATCTTT.

This clone is classed as large. The CDR3 bases are TGTGCCTGTGACCAGTTAACTGGGGGACTCCCTGACACCGATAAACTCATCTTT. It yields the protein CACDQLTGGLPDTDKLIF. The chain joins TRDV2 to TRDJ1, with 9 positions matching TRDD3. Germline CDR1 reads GEAIGNYY; CDR2 reads EKD. The CDR3 extends over 18 amino acids. Trimming cost V 3 bases and J 0 bases; bases outside gene matches: 13.

This clone is large. This rearrangement joins TRDV2 to TRDJ3, with a tentative D call TRDD3 (6 bases). Germline V CDR1 and CDR2: GEAIGNYY, EKD. The CDR3 spans 18 residues. Trimming cost V 0 bases and J 0 bases, with 11 bases left between them. The CDR3 is CACDTWGPSSWDTRQMFF. DNA for the CDR3: TGTGCCTGTGACACCTGGGGGCCTAGCTCCTGGGACACCCGACAGATGTTTTTC.

By share, this clone counts as large. Other nucleotide sequences from this sample produce the same CDR3. The gene calls are TRDV2 and TRDJ1; 10 bases are a match to TRDD3. Germline V CDR1 and CDR2: GEAIGNYY, EKD. This CDR3 comprises 16 residues. With V trimmed by 4 bases and J by 2 bases, 9 bases remained unmatched. The CDR3: CACDLLGDRGTDKLIF. CDR3 in DNA: TGTGCCTGTGATCTTCTGGGGGATAGAGGGACCGATAAACTCATCTTT.

By share, this clone counts as large (0.1 to 1%). This CDR3 is also generated by other DNA sequences in the sample. The chain couples TRDV2 to TRDJ3, with 11 positions matching TRDD3. Germline trimming cut 3 bases from V and 5 bases from J; bases unmatched to any gene: 11. Germline-derived CDR1 and CDR2 are GEAIGNYY and EKD. The CDR3 runs 19 residues. This CDR3 is CACDRGLLGDIGDTRQMFF. CDR3 bases: TGTGCCTGTGACCGGGGTTTACTGGGGGATATCGGGGACACCCGACAGATGTTTTTC.

Turning to this clone: This is likely an artifact of a read error, given a far larger clone one base away. The sample carries other DNA sequences with the same CDR3. The chain carries TRDV2 and TRDJ1, with 9 bases fitting TRDD3. Losses at the gene ends were 5 bases for V and 9 bases for J; bases not matched to a gene: 21. This CDR3 has 17 amino acids. Germline lookup yields CDR1 GEAIGNYY and CDR2 EKD. The CDR3 coding sequence is TGTGCCTGTGGCGGACTATACTGGGGGAGTCCCCGGGGGGAACTCATCTTT. Encoded protein: CACGGLYWGSPRGELIF.

In the case of this clone: This likely reflects a read error, since a far larger clone is one base away. Other DNA sequences of this sample code for an identical CDR3. This sequence joins TRDV2 and TRDJ3; D may be TRDD3 (5 bases). Looked up from germline, CDR1 is GEAIGNYY and CDR2 is EKD. This CDR3 contains 18 residues. V was clipped by 3 bases and J by 0 bases, with 14 bases between them. CDR3 DNA sequence: TGTGCCTGTGACGTCCTGGGAGATACCTCCTGGGACACCCGACAGATGTTTTTC. Amino acids: CACDVLGDTSWDTRQMFF.

This clone has only a few counts. This may be a read error, as it is one base from a much larger clone. Additional DNA sequences in this sample encode the identical CDR3. This chain uses TRDV2 with TRDJ1; D may be TRDD3 (6 bases). V gave up 7 bases and J gave up 1 base, with 21 bases separating them. There are 16 residues in the CDR3. Per germline, CDR1 GEAIGNYY and CDR2 EKD. The DNA for the CDR3 is TGTGCCTGCGACTTACTGGGCGTGACGGTCACCGATAAACTCATCTTT. Its protein product is CACDLLGVTVTDKLIF.

As regards this clone: Only one base separates this from a far larger clonotype, so it likely reflects a read error. J is TRDJ1 and V is TRDV2; maybe TRDD3 (6 bases). Per the germline V gene, CDR1 is GEAIGNYY and CDR2 is EKD. This CDR3 contains 16 residues. The CDR3 region is CACATVGAVYTDKLIF. The CDR3 DNA sequence: TGTGCCTGTGCCACCGTGGGGGCCGTGTACACCGATAAACTCATCTTT.

By its share, this clone is large (0.1 to 1%). The same CDR3 can be traced to other DNA sequences in this sample. J is TRDJ1 and V is TRDV2, with TRDD3 matching over 12 bases. With V trimmed by 3 bases and J by 6 bases, 4 bases remained unmatched. CDR1 is GEAIGNYY and CDR2 is EKD in the germline V gene. The CDR3 consists of 14 residues. CDR3 coding DNA: TGTGCCTGTGACGCCTGGGGGATACGTTATAAACTCATCTTT. This sequence encodes CACDAWGIRYKLIF.